These 15 T cell receptor beta chains were all obtained from the same sample, sequenced in a study of cytomegalovirus exposure and HLA in healthy donors (dated by TCRdb to 2015 to 2018). Libraries were made using the immunoSEQ multiplex PCR assay. For the multiplex PCR, a mixture combining 60 forward primers for TCR Vbeta segments and 13 reverse primers for TCR Jbeta segments was used. Entries here come from immuneACCESS through TCRdb and include only in-frame sequences with V and J called. Some clones fail to appear in such tables; in the studies checked, an unresolved V gene covers under half of the shortfall, and the cause of the remainder is unknown. Recorded for this sample are some 130,000 clones; around 83% of them occurred a single time. Of the sample, roughly 7.7% is held by the ten largest clones. The source material was PBMCs. Source of these receptors: a woman between 50 and 59 years old in good health and CMV-seropositive.

The chain uses TRBV5-6 and TRBJ2-7; 11 nucleotides align to TRBD2. The germline gives CDR1 SGHDT, CDR2 YYEEEE. The CDR3 spans 14 residues. Germline trimming cut 4 bases from V and 6 bases from J; bases unmatched to any gene: 6. The CDR3 region is CASSPRLAGIEQYF. The DNA for the CDR3 is TGTGCCAGCAGCCCCAGACTAGCGGGGATCGAGCAGTACTTC. The whole variable domain, filled in from reference TRBV5-6 and TRBJ2-7, reads DAGVTQSPTHLIKTRGQQVTLRCSPKSGHDTVSWYQQALGQGPQFIFQYYEEEERQRGNFPDRFSGHQFPNYSSELNVNALLLGDSALYLCASSPRLAGIEQYFGPGTRLTVT.

The chain uses TRBV9 and TRBJ2-1, with TRBD2 matching over 8 bases. There are 15 residues in the CDR3. The germline CDR1 and CDR2 sequences are SGDLS and YYNGEE. With 0 bases clipped from V and 9 bases from J, the junction kept 8 bases outside the gene matches. CDR3 in DNA: TGTGCCAGCAGCGTAGAAGGCGGGAGGTCCTTTGAGCAGTTCTTC. Its translation is CASSVEGGRSFEQFF. Variable domain in full (rest from reference TRBV9 and TRBJ2-1): DSGVTQTPKHLITATGQRVTLRCSPRSGDLSVYWYQQSLDQGLQFLIQYYNGEERAKGNILERFSAQQFPDLHSELNLSSLELGDSALYFCASSVEGGRSFEQFFGPGTRLTVL.

This chain joins TRBV2 and TRBJ2-7; 9 bases agree with TRBD1. Per the germline V gene, CDR1 is SNHLY and CDR2 is FYNNEI. The CDR3 sequence is 14 residues long. J was trimmed by 1 base and V by 5 bases; bases with no gene match: 3. CDR3 DNA sequence: TGTGCCAGCAGTCCCGGGACAGGGTCCTACGAGCAGTACTTC. This translates into CASSPGTGSYEQYF.

This clone was observed once. The CDR3 spells CASSPSQLDRRGDYGYTF. DNA for the CDR3: TGTGCCAGCTCACCAAGCCAACTCGACAGACGAGGAGACTATGGCTACACCTTC. J is TRBJ1-2 and V is TRBV18; possible D gene TRBD1, 5 bases. CDR3 length equals 18 residues. V was shortened by 2 bases and J by 3 bases, with 22 bases between the two germline ends. Germline lookup yields CDR1 KGHSH and CDR2 LQKENI.

The genes are TRBV25-1 and TRBJ2-1; 7 bases fit TRBD2. Germline V gene data show CDR1 as MGHDK and CDR2 as SYGVNS. V lost 4 bases, J lost 0 bases, and 3 bases stayed unmatched. This CDR3 has 15 amino acids. The CDR3 here is CASSVRGSSYNEQFF. CDR3 bases: TGTGCCAGCAGTGTTCGCGGGAGCTCCTACAATGAGCAGTTCTTC.

This chain joins TRBV5-4 and TRBJ2-5; D unclear. V was trimmed by 3 bases and J by 5 bases, leaving 11 bases between them. Germline CDR1 and CDR2: SGHNT and YYREEE (reference sequence). This CDR3 is built from 13 residues. The CDR3 DNA is TGTGCCAGCAGCTCGCGAGGCGCGGAGACCCAGTACTTC. Translation gives CASSSRGAETQYF.

This clone showed up just once. The chain combines TRBV5-8 with TRBJ1-1; the D gene is possibly TRBD1 (5 bases). V lost 4 bases to trimming and J lost 0 bases, with 10 bases between them. CDR3 size: 14 residues. In germline, CDR1 is SGHTS, CDR2 YDEGEE. The CDR3 sequence is CASSLDSMNTEAFF. The CDR3 DNA reads as TGTGCCAGCAGCCTAGACAGCATGAACACTGAAGCTTTCTTT.

This chain links TRBV7-2 with TRBJ1-6, with TRBD1 matching 8 bases. The V segment lost 2 bases and the J segment 11 bases; nucleotides outside the gene matches: 5. Germline V gene sequence: CDR1 SGHTA, CDR2 FQGNSA. This CDR3 comprises 14 residues. The CDR3 nucleotides are TGTGCCAGCAGCTTACCGGGACAGGTTACACCCCTCCACTTT. Amino acids: CASSLPGQVTPLHF.

The chain has TRBV28 and TRBJ1-3; no definite D call. CDR3 length: 14 residues. CDR1 is MDHEN, CDR2 SYDVKM, per germline. Trimming removed 6 bases from V and 0 bases from J, with 9 bases in between. CDR3 amino acids: CASRVGHSGNTIYF. In DNA, the CDR3 is TGTGCCAGCAGGGTGGGCCACTCTGGAAACACCATATATTTT.

CDR3 region: CASSESRAGAHSPLHF. CDR3 DNA sequence: TGTGCCAGCAGTGAATCGAGGGCAGGAGCCCATTCACCCCTCCACTTT. The rearrangement joins TRBV25-1 to TRBJ1-6; D gene uncertain. CDR3 length equals 16 residues. V lost 1 base and J 8 bases, leaving 15 bases between the germline ends. Looked up from germline, CDR1 is MGHDK and CDR2 is SYGVNS.

V and J are TRBV7-9 and TRBJ1-1; D is uncertain. CDR1 SEHNR and CDR2 FQNEAQ come from the germline V gene (reference sequence). Trimming removed 4 bases from V and 1 base from J, with 7 bases in between. The length of the CDR3 is 13 residues. CDR3 sequence (DNA): TGTGCCAGCAGCTGGCTGGCGAACACTGAAGCTTTCTTT. The encoded protein is CASSWLANTEAFF.

The chain combines TRBV20-1 with TRBJ1-2; 7 bases agree with TRBD1. CDR1 is DFQATT and CDR2 is SNEGSKA in the germline V gene (reference sequence). The CDR3 extends over 11 amino acids. Unmatched junction bases numbered 7, after V lost 5 bases and J lost 10 bases. In DNA form, the CDR3 reads TGCAGTGCTTCCGGGACAGAGCTCTACACCTTC. It yields the protein CSASGTELYTF.

The chain employs TRBV9 and TRBJ2-1, with TRBD2 as a possible D gene (6 bases). The CDR3 is 15 amino acids. Trimming shortened V by 0 bases and J by 0 bases, and 7 bases separated the two germline ends. Germline loops: CDR1 SGDLS, CDR2 YYNGEE. The CDR3 DNA reads as TGTGCCAGCAGCGTAGCGGGGGACTCCTACAATGAGCAGTTCTTC. Amino acid sequence: CASSVAGDSYNEQFF.

The rearrangement uses TRBV30 and TRBJ2-7, with D tentatively TRBD2 (5 bases). Per germline, CDR1 GTSNPN and CDR2 SVGIG (reference sequence). The CDR3 consists of 13 residues. V gave up 4 bases and J gave up 0 bases, with 10 bases separating them. The CDR3 loop is CAWNRGVSYEQYF. The CDR3 nucleotides are TGTGCCTGGAACCGGGGAGTCTCCTACGAGCAGTACTTC.

The J gene is TRBJ2-1, the V gene TRBV11-3, with D maybe TRBD1 (8 bases). Germline values: CDR1 SGHNT, CDR2 YENEEA. With 5 bases removed from V and 5 bases from J, the gap between germline ends came to 19 bases. This CDR3 region has 16 residues. Written as DNA, the CDR3 is TGTGCCAGCAGCCCAAATCGGGGGGACAGGAACAATGAGCAGTTCTTC. Translation gives CASSPNRGDRNNEQFF.